Listed here are 26 T cell receptor beta chains from one sample, sequenced in a study of blood T cells in healthy people across ages. A sample-barcoded 5' primer and a J-beta primer mix were used in a second PCR of about 7 to 12 cycles. TCRdb passed the 5' RACE reads through MiXCR, listing each CDR3 protein once. Seen here are some 780,000 distinct CDR3 sequences, more than 50% observed once, and the top ten hold under 30%. The source material was blood. The receptors derive from a man aged 40-55 years in good health.

CDR3 loop: CASSPSGTSANEQFF. In nucleotides, the CDR3 is TGTGCCAGCAGCCCGTCCGGGACTAGCGCTAATGAGCAGTTCTTC. This chain uses TRBV12-3 or TRBV12-4 with TRBJ2-1; 10 bases line up with TRBD2. CDR3 length: 15 amino acids. With V trimmed by 6 bases and J by 7 bases, 9 bases remained unmatched.

In this sample, this clonotype turned up a few times. The J gene is TRBJ1-1, the V gene TRBV7-2, with D uncertain. Between the trimmed V and J ends, which lost 0 bases and 4 bases, there was a span of 12 bases. Germline CDR1 and CDR2: SGHTA and FQGNSA. The CDR3 extends over 15 amino acids. CDR3 nucleotides: TGTGCCAGCAGCTTAGCGAAAGGGTCGTTCACTGAAGCTTTCTTT. Translation gives CASSLAKGSFTEAFF.

The CDR3 DNA reads as TGTGCCAGCAGCCCCCTTCCGGGCGGAGGGGGCGATCAGCCCCAGCATTTT. This encodes CASSPLPGGGGDQPQHF. The chain carries TRBV11-2 and TRBJ1-5, with 7 positions matching TRBD1. V was pared by 5 bases and J by 5 bases, with 15 bases of the junction left unmatched. Per germline, CDR1 SGHAT and CDR2 FQNNGV. The CDR3 runs to 17 residues.

The CDR3 DNA follows: TGTGCCAGCAGCTTAAAGGGGTCAGACATTCAGTACTTC. It translates to CASSLKGSDIQYF. The chain links TRBV7-2 to TRBJ2-4; maybe TRBD1 (5 bases). V was shortened by 2 bases and J by 8 bases, with 10 bases between the two germline ends. Germline V gene sequence: CDR1 SGHTA, CDR2 FQGNSA. The CDR3 extends over 13 amino acids. Complete variable domain (other parts from reference TRBV7-2 and TRBJ2-4): GAGVSQSPSNKVTEKGKDVELRCDPISGHTALYWYRQSLGQGLEFLIYFQGNSAPDKSGLPSDRFSAERTGGSVSTLTIQRTQQEDSAVYLCASSLKGSDIQYFGAGTRLSVL.

In this sample, this clonotype turned up a few times. This chain links TRBV24-1 with TRBJ2-2; 8 bases agree with TRBD2. There are 18 residues in the CDR3. Per germline, CDR1 KGHDR and CDR2 SFDVKD. The trim removed 2 bases at V and 5 bases at J, leaving 12 bases unmatched. The CDR3 is CATSDSGAGTSATGELFF. The CDR3 DNA reads TGTGCCACCAGTGATTCTGGGGCCGGGACTAGTGCTACCGGGGAGCTGTTTTTT.

V gene TRBV9 combines with J gene TRBJ2-1, with 7 bases aligning to TRBD1. Trimming took 2 bases from V and 8 from J; bases not matched to a gene: 10. CDR1 and CDR2 from the germline V gene are SGDLS and YYNGEE. This CDR3 contains 15 residues. CDR3 DNA: TGTGCCAGCAGCGTCCACGGAAGGCAGGGGGATGAGCAGTTCTTC. Encoded protein: CASSVHGRQGDEQFF.

The J gene is TRBJ2-3, the V gene TRBV6-5; 13 nucleotides line up with TRBD2. Unmatched junction bases numbered 7, after V lost 2 bases and J lost 2 bases. The CDR3 is 18 residues long. Germline V gene lookup returns CDR1 MNHEY and CDR2 SVGAGI. CDR3 sequence: CASSYPRTSGGLTDTQYF. Here the CDR3 DNA reads TGTGCCAGCAGTTACCCCAGGACTAGCGGGGGCCTCACAGATACGCAGTATTTT.

This chain links TRBV7-9 with TRBJ2-1; TRBD2 matches at 16 bases. The CDR3 is 19 residues long. J lost 4 bases, V lost 4 bases, and 10 bases had no gene match. CDR1 is SEHNR, CDR2 FQNEAQ, per germline (reference sequence). CDR3 loop: CASSSTGTSGGVVYNEQFF. The CDR3 DNA sequence: TGTGCCAGCAGCTCCACCGGGACTAGCGGGGGGGTGGTGTACAATGAGCAGTTCTTC.

This chain's CDR3 is CASSLGQRNTGELFF. CDR3 in DNA: TGTGCCAGCAGCCTTGGACAGAGAAACACCGGGGAGCTGTTTTTT. The chain is built from TRBV7-8 and TRBJ2-2; a weak D match, TRBD1 (6 bases). V lost 5 bases and J 2 bases, leaving 12 bases between the germline ends. Germline CDR1 SGHVS, CDR2 FQNEAQ. This CDR3 has 15 amino acids.

V gene TRBV20-1 combines with J gene TRBJ2-1; TRBD2 agrees at 10 bases. Germline V gives CDR1 DFQATT, CDR2 SNEGSKA (reference sequence). The CDR3 spans 18 residues. DNA for the CDR3: TGCAGCGCTCCCTCCCCCGCTAGCGGGAGAAGGTCCTACAATGAGCAGTTCTTC. It is translated as CSAPSPASGRRSYNEQFF.

This clonotype has just a few counts. The chain is built from TRBV7-3 and TRBJ2-3; D might be TRBD2 (6 bases). The CDR3 sequence is 14 residues long. Germline values: CDR1 SGHTA, CDR2 FQGTGA. V gave up 4 bases and J gave up 2 bases, with 10 bases separating them. In DNA, the CDR3 is TGTGCCAGCAGCTCCGGACTAATCACAGATACGCAGTATTTT. It specifies CASSSGLITDTQYF. The entire variable domain, with the rest obtained from reference TRBV7-3 and TRBJ2-3, is as follows: GAGVSQTPSNKVTEKGKYVELRCDPISGHTALYWYRQSLGQGPEFLIYFQGTGAADDSGLPNDRFFAVRPEGSVSTLKIQRTERGDSAVYLCASSSGLITDTQYFGPGTRLTVL.

This clonotype was detected once. The chain joins TRBV20-1 to TRBJ2-1; no reliable D call. V lost 6 bases and J 5 bases, leaving 14 bases between the germline ends. The CDR3 is made up of 13 amino acids. Germline V gene data show CDR1 as DFQATT and CDR2 as SNEGSKA (reference sequence). Here the CDR3 DNA reads TGCAGTGCCCCCGAGCGACTGGACAATGAGCAGTTCTTC. Protein product: CSAPERLDNEQFF.

This clonotype was picked up a small number of times. The gene calls are TRBV20-1 and TRBJ2-5; D is unresolved. Trimming took off 5 bases at V and 5 bases at J, with 15 bases between the two ends. The CDR3 consists of 13 residues. Germline values: CDR1 DFQATT, CDR2 SNEGSKA (reference sequence). This CDR3 is CSAPDGTRETQYF. Here the CDR3 DNA reads TGCAGTGCTCCGGACGGAACGAGGGAGACCCAGTACTTC.

CDR3 sequence reads: CSASRLRAGGEQYF. CDR3 nucleotide sequence: TGCAGTGCTAGCCGTCTTCGGGCAGGGGGCGAGCAGTACTTC. The chain joins TRBV20-1 to TRBJ2-7; TRBD1 matches 7 bases. The CDR3 loop spans 14 amino acids. V was clipped by 3 bases and J by 6 bases; unmatched bases: 11. The germline V gene has CDR1 DFQATT and CDR2 SNEGSKA (reference sequence).

This chain uses TRBV20-1 with TRBJ2-7, with 11 bases aligning to TRBD1. The J call may not be correct, given that the DNA end is closer to TRBJ2-5. The germline V gene has CDR1 DFQATT and CDR2 SNEGSKA (reference sequence). The CDR3 totals 16 residues. As DNA, the CDR3 is TGCAGTGCTAGGGAACGGACAGGGGGCGGAAGGGAGACCCAGTACTTC. Protein sequence: CSARERTGGGRETQYF.

V usage is TRBV20-1 and J usage is TRBJ1-2; D is possibly TRBD1 (6 bases). The germline CDR1 and CDR2 sequences are DFQATT and SNEGSKA (reference sequence). The V end lost 4 bases, the J end lost 6 bases, and 15 bases lay between the germline ends. The CDR3 is 13 residues long. The CDR3 nucleotides are TGCAGTGCTAACCCGACAGGAGGCAATGGCTACACCTTC. The encoded protein is CSANPTGGNGYTF.

CDR3: CASSQGAGEYNEQYF. The CDR3 coding sequence is TGTGCCAGCAGCCAAGGTGCAGGCGAATACAATGAGCAGTACTTC. The V gene is TRBV4-2, the J gene TRBJ2-7; no clear D gene. The CDR3 has 15 amino acids. V dropped 1 base and J dropped 7 bases, with 17 bases sitting between them. Germline CDR1 reads LGHNA; CDR2 reads YNFKEQ.

V and J are TRBV15 and TRBJ1-2; D call uncertain. CDR1 and CDR2 (germline): LNHNV, YYDKDF (reference sequence). CDR3 length: 15 residues. V shed 0 bases and J shed 4 bases, with 12 bases lying between them. The DNA of the CDR3 is TGTGCCACCAGCAGAGATCTTTCGGAGAGCTATGGCTACACCTTC. Encoded protein: CATSRDLSESYGYTF.

This clonotype was found a few times. The gene calls are TRBV20-1 and TRBJ2-1; D might be TRBD2 (5 bases). Trimming took 1 base from V and 4 from J, leaving 14 bases between them. CDR3 length: 15 amino acids. Germline lookup yields CDR1 DFQATT and CDR2 SNEGSKA (reference sequence). CDR3 amino acids: CSARVISVGYNEQFF. CDR3 in DNA: TGCAGTGCTAGAGTCATTAGCGTCGGGTACAATGAGCAGTTCTTC.

The V and J genes are TRBV5-1 and TRBJ2-5; D tentatively reads TRBD1 or TRBD2 (5 bases each). With 4 bases removed from V and 1 base from J, the gap between germline ends came to 14 bases. Germline lookup yields CDR1 SGHRS and CDR2 YFSETQ. The CDR3 consists of 15 residues. The CDR3 DNA reads TGCGCCAGCAGCCTGGTCAGAGGGGCCCAAGAGACCCAGTACTTC. This sequence encodes CASSLVRGAQETQYF.

This sequence joins TRBV6-2 or TRBV6-3 and TRBJ1-5, with TRBD1 identical over 8 bases. CDR1 and CDR2 from the germline V gene are MNHEY and SVGEGT. Trimming removed 5 bases from V and 6 bases from J; junction bases left unmatched: 12. CDR3 length: 16 amino acids. CDR3 DNA sequence: TGTGCCAGCAGTCAGCTACATGACAGGGGAGGTCAGCCCCAGCATTTT. Its protein is CASSQLHDRGGQPQHF.

This clonotype came up a few times. V usage is TRBV20-1 and J usage is TRBJ2-3; 10 bases fit TRBD2. CDR1 and CDR2 from the germline V gene are DFQATT and SNEGSKA (reference sequence). The CDR3 runs 14 residues. The J segment lost 7 bases and the V segment lost 3 bases, leaving 7 bases of the junction unmatched. The CDR3, as DNA: TGCAGTGCTAGCAGGACTAGCGGTTCCAATACGCAGTATTTT. It codes for CSASRTSGSNTQYF.

A note on this clonotype: The junction differs from germline at one of its ends, possibly a read error. CDR3 coding DNA: TGCAGTGCTAGTACGCCCTACAGGGTTGGCTATGGTTACACCTTC. It specifies CSASTPYRVGYGYTF. The chain employs TRBV20-1 and TRBJ1-2, with a weak D call TRBD1 (6 bases). In germline, CDR1 is DFQATT, CDR2 SNEGSKA (reference sequence). The CDR3 extends over 15 amino acids.

This clonotype showed up just once. The chain employs TRBV27 and TRBJ2-5; 8 nucleotides align to TRBD1. The CDR3 runs to 16 residues. Per germline, CDR1 MNHEY and CDR2 SMNVEV (reference sequence). Trimming cost V 3 bases and J 5 bases; bases outside gene matches: 11. In DNA, the CDR3 is TGTGCCAGCAGTTTGGGACAGGCCGCCTCTAGGGAGACCCAGTACTTC. Protein: CASSLGQAASRETQYF.

DNA for the CDR3: TGTGCCACCAGCCCCCTCCGCCTAGCGGGGGCTGAAGAGACCCAGTACTTC. Amino acids: CATSPLRLAGAEETQYF. This sequence joins TRBV15 and TRBJ2-5; TRBD2 matches at 10 bases. Germline CDR1 is LNHNV and CDR2 is YYDKDF (reference sequence). This CDR3 has 17 residues. The trim removed 5 bases at V and 3 bases at J, leaving 12 bases unmatched.

The chain uses TRBV28 and TRBJ2-1; 7 positions agree with TRBD2. J was trimmed by 5 bases and V by 11 bases; bases with no gene match: 6. Germline loops: CDR1 MDHEN, CDR2 SYDVKM. This CDR3 comprises 12 residues. CDR3: CAAGRVDNEQFF. The CDR3 DNA reads as TGTGCCGCGGGGAGGGTTGACAATGAGCAGTTCTTC. Drawing the rest from reference TRBV28 and TRBJ2-1, the complete variable domain is DVKVTQSSRYLVKRTGEKVFLECVQDMDHENMFWYRQDPGLGLRLIYFSYDVKMKEKGDIPEGYSVSREKKERFSLILESASTNQTSMYLCAAGRVDNEQFFGPGTRLTVL.